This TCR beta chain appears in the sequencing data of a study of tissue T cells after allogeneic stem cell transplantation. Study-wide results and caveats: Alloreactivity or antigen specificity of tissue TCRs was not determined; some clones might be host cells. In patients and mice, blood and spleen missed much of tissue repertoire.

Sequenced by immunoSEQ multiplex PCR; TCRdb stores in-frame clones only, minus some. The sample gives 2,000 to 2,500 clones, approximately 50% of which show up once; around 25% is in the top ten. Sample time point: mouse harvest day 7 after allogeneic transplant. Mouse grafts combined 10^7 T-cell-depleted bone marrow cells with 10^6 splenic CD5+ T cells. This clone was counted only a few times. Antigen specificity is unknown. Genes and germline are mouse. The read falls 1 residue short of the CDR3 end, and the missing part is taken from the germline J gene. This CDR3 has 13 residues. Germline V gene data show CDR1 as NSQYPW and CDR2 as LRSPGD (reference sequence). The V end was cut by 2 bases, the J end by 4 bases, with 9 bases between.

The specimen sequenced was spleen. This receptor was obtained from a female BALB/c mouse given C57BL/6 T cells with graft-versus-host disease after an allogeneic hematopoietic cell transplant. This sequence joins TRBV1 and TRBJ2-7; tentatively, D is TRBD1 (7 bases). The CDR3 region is CTCSAQGGYEQYF. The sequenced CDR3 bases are TGCACCTGCAGTGCACAGGGGGGTTATGAACAGTAC.